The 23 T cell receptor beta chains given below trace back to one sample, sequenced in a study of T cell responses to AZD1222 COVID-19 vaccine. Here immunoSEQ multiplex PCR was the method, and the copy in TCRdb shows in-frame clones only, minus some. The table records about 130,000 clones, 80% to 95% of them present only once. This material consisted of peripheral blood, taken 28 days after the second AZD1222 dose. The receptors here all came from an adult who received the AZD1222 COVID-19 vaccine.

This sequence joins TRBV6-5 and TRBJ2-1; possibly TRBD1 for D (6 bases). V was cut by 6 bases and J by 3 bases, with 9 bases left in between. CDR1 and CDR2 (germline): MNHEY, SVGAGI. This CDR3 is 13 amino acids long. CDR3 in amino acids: CASRPTGYNEQFF. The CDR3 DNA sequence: TGTGCCAGCAGACCGACAGGCTACAATGAGCAGTTCTTC.

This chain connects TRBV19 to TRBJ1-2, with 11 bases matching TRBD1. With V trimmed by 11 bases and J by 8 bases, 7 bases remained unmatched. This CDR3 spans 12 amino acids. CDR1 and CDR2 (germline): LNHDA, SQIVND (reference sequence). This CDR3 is CASSDRGQGYTF. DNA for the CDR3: TGTGCCTCCTCGGACAGGGGGCAAGGCTACACCTTC.

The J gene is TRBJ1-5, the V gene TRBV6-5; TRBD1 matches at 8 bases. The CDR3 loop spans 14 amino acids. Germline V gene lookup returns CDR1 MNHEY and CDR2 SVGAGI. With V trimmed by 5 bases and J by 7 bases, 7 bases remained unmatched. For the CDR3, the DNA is TGTGCCAGCAGTACGGGGGACAGGTGGCAGCCCCAGCATTTT. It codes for CASSTGDRWQPQHF.

Here the CDR3 reads CASSLGTGASGEQYF. Written as DNA, the CDR3 is TGTGCCAGCAGCTTGGGGACAGGGGCATCTGGCGAGCAGTACTTC. The chain is built from TRBV5-6 and TRBJ2-7, with TRBD1 matching 9 bases. The CDR3 sequence is 15 residues long. The junction had 7 bases not matched to a gene; V was cut back by 0 bases and J by 6 bases. Germline values: CDR1 SGHDT, CDR2 YYEEEE.

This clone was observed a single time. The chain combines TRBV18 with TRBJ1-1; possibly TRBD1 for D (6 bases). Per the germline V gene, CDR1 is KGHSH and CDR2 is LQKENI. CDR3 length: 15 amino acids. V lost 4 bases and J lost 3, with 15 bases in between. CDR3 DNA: TGTGCCAGCTCACTCCGGACGGGGGCGGACACTGAAGCTTTCTTT. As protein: CASSLRTGADTEAFF.

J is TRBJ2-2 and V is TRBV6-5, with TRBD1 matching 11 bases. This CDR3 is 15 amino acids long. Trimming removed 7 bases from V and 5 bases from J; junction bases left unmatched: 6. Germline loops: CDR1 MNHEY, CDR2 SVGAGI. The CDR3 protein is CASTPGQGGTGELFF. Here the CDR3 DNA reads TGTGCCAGCACCCCGGGACAGGGGGGGACCGGGGAGCTGTTTTTT.

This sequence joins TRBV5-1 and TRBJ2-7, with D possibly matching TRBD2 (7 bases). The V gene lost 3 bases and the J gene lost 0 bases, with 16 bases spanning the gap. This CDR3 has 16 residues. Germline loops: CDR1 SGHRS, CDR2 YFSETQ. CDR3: CASSSNREGNSYEQYF. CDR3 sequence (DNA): TGCGCCAGCAGCTCAAACAGGGAGGGGAACTCCTACGAGCAGTACTTC. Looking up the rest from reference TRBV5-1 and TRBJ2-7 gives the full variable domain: KAGVTQTPRYLIKTRGQQVTLSCSPISGHRSVSWYQQTPGQGLQFLFEYFSETQRNKGNFPGRFSGRQFSNSRSEMNVSTLELGDSALYLCASSSNREGNSYEQYFGPGTRLTVT.

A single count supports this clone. The CDR3 region is CASSHGQGRNTQYF. The CDR3 DNA reads as TGTGCCAGCAGCCATGGACAGGGTAGGAATACGCAGTATTTT. This chain links TRBV3-1 (or the pseudogene TRBV3-2) with TRBJ2-3, with TRBD1 identical over 8 bases. The germline V gene encodes CDR1 LGHDT and CDR2 YNNKEL (reference sequence). This CDR3 has 14 amino acids. V dropped 3 bases and J dropped 7; count of bases not matched to a gene: 6.

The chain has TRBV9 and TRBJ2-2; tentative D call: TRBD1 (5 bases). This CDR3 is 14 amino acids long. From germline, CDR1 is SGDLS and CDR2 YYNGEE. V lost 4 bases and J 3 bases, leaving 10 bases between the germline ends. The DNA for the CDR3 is TGTGCCAGCAGCCCCCGACAGCACACCGGGGAGCTGTTTTTT. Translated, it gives CASSPRQHTGELFF.

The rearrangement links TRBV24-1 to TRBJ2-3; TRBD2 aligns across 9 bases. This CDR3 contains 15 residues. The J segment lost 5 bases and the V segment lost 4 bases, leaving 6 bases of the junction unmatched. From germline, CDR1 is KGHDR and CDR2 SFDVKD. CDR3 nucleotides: TGTGCCACCAGTGAGGGCGGGGGGGCGAGAGATACGCAGTATTTT. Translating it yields CATSEGGGARDTQYF.

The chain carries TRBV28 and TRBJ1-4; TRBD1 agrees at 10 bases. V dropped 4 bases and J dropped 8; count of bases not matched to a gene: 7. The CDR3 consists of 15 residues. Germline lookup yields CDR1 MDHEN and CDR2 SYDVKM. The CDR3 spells CASSSPTGGNEKLFF. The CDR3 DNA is TGTGCCAGCAGTTCCCCGACAGGGGGCAACGAAAAACTGTTTTTT.

The CDR3 DNA reads TGTGCCAGCAGCCAAGCGTCCCGGGACGCCTATGGCTACACCTTC. Translating gives CASSQASRDAYGYTF. The chain recombines TRBV3-1 (or the pseudogene TRBV3-2) with TRBJ1-2; TRBD1 is a possible D gene (5 bases). The CDR3 totals 15 residues. Germline-derived CDR1 and CDR2 are LGHDT and YNNKEL (reference sequence). V was pared by 1 base and J by 4 bases, with 13 bases between.

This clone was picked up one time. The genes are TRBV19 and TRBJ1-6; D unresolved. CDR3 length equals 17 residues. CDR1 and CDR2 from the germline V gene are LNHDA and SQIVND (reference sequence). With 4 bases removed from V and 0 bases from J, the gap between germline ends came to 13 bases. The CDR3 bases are TGTGCCAGTAGTAGCAGGACTCCCAGCTCCTATAATTCACCCCTCCACTTT. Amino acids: CASSSRTPSSYNSPLHF.

The CDR3, as DNA: TGTGCCAGCTCACCTCCCAGTCCCTACGAGCAGTACTTC. Translating gives CASSPPSPYEQYF. The V gene is TRBV18, the J gene TRBJ2-7; D ambiguous. Germline CDR1 KGHSH, CDR2 LQKENI. Trimming removed 3 bases at V and 2 bases at J, with 8 bases between. CDR3 length equals 13 residues. Drawing the rest from reference TRBV18 and TRBJ2-7, the complete variable domain is NAGVMQNPRHLVRRRGQEARLRCSPMKGHSHVYWYRQLPEEGLKFMVYLQKENIIDESGMPKERFSAEFPKEGPSILRIQQVVRGDSAAYFCASSPPSPYEQYFGPGTRLTVT.

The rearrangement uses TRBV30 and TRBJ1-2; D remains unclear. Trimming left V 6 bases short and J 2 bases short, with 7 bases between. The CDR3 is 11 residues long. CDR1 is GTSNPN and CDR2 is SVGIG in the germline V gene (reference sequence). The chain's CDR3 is CACGPNYGYTF. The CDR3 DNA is TGTGCCTGTGGGCCCAACTATGGCTACACCTTC.

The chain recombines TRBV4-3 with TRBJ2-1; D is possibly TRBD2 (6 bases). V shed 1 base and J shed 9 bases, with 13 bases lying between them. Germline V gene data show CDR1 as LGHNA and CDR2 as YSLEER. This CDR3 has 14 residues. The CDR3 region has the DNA TGCGCCAGCAGCCAAGGCACATCCGGGGGTGAGCAGTTCTTC. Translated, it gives CASSQGTSGGEQFF.

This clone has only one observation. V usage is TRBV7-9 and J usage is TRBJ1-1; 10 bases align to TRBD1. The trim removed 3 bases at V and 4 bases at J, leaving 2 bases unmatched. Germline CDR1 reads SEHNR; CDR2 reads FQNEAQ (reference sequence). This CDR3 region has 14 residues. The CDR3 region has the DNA TGTGCCAGCAGCTTCGGGACAGGGGTCACTGAAGCTTTCTTT. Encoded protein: CASSFGTGVTEAFF.

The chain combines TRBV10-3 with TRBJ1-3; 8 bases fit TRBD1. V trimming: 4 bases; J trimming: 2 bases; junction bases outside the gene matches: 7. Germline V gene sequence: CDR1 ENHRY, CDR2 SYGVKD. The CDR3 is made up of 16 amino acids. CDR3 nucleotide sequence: TGTGCCATCAGTGTATCTCGGGACAGGACTGGAAACACCATATATTTT. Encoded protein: CAISVSRDRTGNTIYF.

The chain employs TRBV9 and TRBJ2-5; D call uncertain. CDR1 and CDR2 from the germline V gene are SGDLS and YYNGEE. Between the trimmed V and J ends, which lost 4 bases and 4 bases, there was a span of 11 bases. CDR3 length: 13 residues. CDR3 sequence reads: CASSLRPGETQYF. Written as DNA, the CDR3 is TGTGCCAGCAGCCTAAGACCTGGAGAGACCCAGTACTTC.

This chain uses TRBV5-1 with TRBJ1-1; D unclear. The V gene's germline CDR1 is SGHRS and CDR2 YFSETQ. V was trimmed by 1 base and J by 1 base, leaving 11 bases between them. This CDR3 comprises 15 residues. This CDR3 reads CASSLQRARNTEAFF. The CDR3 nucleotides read TGCGCCAGCAGCTTGCAAAGGGCGCGGAACACTGAAGCTTTCTTT. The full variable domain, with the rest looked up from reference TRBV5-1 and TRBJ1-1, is KAGVTQTPRYLIKTRGQQVTLSCSPISGHRSVSWYQQTPGQGLQFLFEYFSETQRNKGNFPGRFSGRQFSNSRSEMNVSTLELGDSALYLCASSLQRARNTEAFFGQGTRLTVV.

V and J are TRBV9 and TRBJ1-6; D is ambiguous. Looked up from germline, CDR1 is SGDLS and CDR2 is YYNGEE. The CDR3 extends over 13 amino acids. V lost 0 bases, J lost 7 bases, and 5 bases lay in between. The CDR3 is CASSVDRNSPLHF. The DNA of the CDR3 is TGTGCCAGCAGCGTAGACCGAAATTCACCCCTCCACTTT.

CDR3 nucleotides: TGCAGCGTCCAAGACAATGAGCAGTTCTTC. Translation: CSVQDNEQFF. The rearrangement links TRBV29-1 to TRBJ2-1; D unresolved. Between the trimmed V and J ends, which lost 6 bases and 5 bases, there was a span of 5 bases. The germline CDR1 and CDR2 sequences are SQVTM and ANQGSEA. The CDR3 runs to 10 residues.

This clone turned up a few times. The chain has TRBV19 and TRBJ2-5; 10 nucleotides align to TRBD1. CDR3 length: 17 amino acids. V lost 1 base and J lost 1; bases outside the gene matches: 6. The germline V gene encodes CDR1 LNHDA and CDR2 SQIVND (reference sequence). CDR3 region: CASSIGVGTGAQETQYF. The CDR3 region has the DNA TGTGCCAGTAGTATAGGAGTTGGGACAGGGGCCCAAGAGACCCAGTACTTC. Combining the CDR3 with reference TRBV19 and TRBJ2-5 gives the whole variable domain DGGITQSPKYLFRKEGQNVTLSCEQNLNHDAMYWYRQDPGQGLRLIYYSQIVNDFQKGDIAEGYSVSREKKESFPLTVTSAQKNPTAFYLCASSIGVGTGAQETQYFGPGTRLLVL.